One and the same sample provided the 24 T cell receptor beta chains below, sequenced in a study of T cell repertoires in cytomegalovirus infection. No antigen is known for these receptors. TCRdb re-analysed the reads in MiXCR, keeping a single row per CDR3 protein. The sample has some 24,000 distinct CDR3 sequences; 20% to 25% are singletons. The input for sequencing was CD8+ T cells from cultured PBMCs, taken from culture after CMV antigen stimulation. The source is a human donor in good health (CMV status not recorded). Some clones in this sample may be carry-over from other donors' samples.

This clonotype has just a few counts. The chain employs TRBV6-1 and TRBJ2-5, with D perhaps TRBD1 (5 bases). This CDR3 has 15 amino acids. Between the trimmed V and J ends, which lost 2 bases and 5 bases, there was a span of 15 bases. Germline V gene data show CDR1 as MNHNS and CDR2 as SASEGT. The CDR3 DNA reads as TGTGCCAGCAGTGAATCCCGACAGCGTGGGGAGACCCAGTACTTC. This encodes CASSESRQRGETQYF.

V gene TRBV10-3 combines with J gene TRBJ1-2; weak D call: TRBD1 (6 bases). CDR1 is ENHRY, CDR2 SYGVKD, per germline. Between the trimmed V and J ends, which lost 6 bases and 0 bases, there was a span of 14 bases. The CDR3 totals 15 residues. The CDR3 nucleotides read TGTGCCATCAGCATTACAGGGAGTGCTAACTATGGCTACACCTTC. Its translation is CAISITGSANYGYTF.

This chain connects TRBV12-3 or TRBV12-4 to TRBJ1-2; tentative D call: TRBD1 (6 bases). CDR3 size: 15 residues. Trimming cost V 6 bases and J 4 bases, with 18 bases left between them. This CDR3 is CASSLRGGGGYGYTF. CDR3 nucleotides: TGTGCCAGCAGCCTTAGAGGGGGGGGCGGCTATGGCTACACCTTC.

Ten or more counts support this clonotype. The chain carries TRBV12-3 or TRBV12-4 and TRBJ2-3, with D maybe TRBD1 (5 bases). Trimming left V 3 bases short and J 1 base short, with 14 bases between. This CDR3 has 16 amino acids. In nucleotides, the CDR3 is TGTGCCAGCAGTTTGGGCAGGGTAGTCGGCACAGATACGCAGTATTTT. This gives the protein CASSLGRVVGTDTQYF.

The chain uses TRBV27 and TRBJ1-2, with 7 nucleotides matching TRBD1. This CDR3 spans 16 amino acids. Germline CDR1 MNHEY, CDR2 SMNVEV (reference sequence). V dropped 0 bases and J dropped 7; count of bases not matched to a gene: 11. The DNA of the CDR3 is TGTGCCAGCAGTTTATCGGCAGGGGGGGACCTGTTTGGCTACACCTTC. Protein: CASSLSAGGDLFGYTF.

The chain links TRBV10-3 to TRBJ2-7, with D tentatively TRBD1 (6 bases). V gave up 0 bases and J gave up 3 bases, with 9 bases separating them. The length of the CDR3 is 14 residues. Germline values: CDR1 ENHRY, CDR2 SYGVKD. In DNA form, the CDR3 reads TGTGCCATCAGTGAGTCTGGGGGCCACTACGAGCAGTACTTC. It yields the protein CAISESGGHYEQYF.

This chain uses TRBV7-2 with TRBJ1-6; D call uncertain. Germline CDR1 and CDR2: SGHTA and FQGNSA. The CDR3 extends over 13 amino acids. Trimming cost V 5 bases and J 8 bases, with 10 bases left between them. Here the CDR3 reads CASSGQPDSPLHF. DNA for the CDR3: TGTGCCAGCAGCGGGCAGCCAGATTCACCCCTCCACTTT.

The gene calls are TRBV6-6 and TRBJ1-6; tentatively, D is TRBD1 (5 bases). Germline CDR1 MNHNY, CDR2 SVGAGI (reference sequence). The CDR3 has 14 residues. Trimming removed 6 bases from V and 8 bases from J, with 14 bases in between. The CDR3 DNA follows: TGTGCCAGCAGGGTAACAGAGGGGCATTCACCCCTCCACTTT. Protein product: CASRVTEGHSPLHF.

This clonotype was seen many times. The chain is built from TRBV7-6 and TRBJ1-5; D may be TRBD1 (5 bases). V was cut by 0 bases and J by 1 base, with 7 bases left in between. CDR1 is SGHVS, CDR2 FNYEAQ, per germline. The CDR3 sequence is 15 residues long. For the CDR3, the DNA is TGTGCCAGCAGCTTAGCTTGGGGGAGCAATCAGCCCCAGCATTTT. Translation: CASSLAWGSNQPQHF. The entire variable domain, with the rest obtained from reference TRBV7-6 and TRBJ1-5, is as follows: GAGVSQSPRYKVTKRGQDVALRCDPISGHVSLYWYRQALGQGPEFLTYFNYEAQQDKSGLPNDRFSAERPEGSISTLTIQRTEQRDSAMYRCASSLAWGSNQPQHFGDGTRLSIL.

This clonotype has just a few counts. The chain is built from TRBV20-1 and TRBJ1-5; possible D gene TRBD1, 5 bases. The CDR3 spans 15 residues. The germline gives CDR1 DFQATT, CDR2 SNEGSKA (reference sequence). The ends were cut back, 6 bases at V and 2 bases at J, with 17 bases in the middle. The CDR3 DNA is TGCAGTGCCCAGGGAGGGGTGGGTGGCAATCAGCCCCAGCATTTT. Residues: CSAQGGVGGNQPQHF.

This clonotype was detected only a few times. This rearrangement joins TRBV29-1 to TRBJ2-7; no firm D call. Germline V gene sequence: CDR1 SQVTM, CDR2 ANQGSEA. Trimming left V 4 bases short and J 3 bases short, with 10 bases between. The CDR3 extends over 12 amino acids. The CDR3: CSVGLTIYEQYF. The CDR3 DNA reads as TGCAGCGTTGGTTTGACCATCTACGAGCAGTACTTC.

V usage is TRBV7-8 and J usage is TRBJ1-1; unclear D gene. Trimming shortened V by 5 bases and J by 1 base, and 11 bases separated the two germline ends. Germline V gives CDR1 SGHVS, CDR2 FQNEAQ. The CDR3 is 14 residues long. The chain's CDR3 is CASSAGLPNTEAFF. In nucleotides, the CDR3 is TGTGCCAGCAGCGCAGGACTACCGAACACTGAAGCTTTCTTT. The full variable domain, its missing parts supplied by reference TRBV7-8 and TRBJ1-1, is GAGVSQSPRYKVAKRGQDVALRCDPISGHVSLFWYQQALGQGPEFLTYFQNEAQLDKSGLPSDRFFAERPEGSVSTLKIQRTQQEDSAVYLCASSAGLPNTEAFFGQGTRLTVV.

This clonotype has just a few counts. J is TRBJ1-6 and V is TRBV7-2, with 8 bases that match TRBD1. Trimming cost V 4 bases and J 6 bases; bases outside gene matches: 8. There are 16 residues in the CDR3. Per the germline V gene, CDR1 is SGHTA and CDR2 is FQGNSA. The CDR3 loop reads CASSSGQGYGNSPLHF. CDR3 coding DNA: TGTGCCAGCAGCTCCGGACAGGGCTACGGTAATTCACCCCTCCACTTT.

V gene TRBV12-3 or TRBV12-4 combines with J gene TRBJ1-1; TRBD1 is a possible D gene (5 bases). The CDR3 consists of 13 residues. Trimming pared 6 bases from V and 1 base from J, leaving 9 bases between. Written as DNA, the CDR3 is TGTGCCAGCAGGGGACGGCAGAACACTGAAGCTTTCTTT. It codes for CASRGRQNTEAFF.

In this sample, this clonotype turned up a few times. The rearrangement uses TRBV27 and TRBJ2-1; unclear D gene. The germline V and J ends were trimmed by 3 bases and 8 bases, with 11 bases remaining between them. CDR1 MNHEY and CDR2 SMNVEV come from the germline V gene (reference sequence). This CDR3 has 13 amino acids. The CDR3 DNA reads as TGTGCCAGCAGTTTGTCGGCGGTCTATGAGCAGTTCTTC. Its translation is CASSLSAVYEQFF.

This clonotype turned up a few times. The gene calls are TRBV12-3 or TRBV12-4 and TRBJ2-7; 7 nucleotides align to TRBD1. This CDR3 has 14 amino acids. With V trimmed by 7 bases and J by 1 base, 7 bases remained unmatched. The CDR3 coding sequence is TGTGCCAGCACAGGGGGAACTGCTTCCTACGAGCAGTACTTC. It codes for CASTGGTASYEQYF.

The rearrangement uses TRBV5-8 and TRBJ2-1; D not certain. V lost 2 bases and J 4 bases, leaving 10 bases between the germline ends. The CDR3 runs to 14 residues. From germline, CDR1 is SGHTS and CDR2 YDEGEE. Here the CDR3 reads CASSLFTTYNEQFF. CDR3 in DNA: TGTGCCAGCAGCTTATTTACGACGTACAATGAGCAGTTCTTC.

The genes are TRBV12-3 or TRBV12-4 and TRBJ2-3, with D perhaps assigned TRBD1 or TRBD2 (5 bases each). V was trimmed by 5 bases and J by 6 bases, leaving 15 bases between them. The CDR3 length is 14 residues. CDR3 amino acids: CASSPGPRSDTQYF. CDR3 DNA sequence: TGTGCCAGCAGTCCGGGACCCCGGTCGGATACGCAGTATTTT.

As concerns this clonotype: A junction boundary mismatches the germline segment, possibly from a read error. The CDR3, as DNA: TGTGCCAGCAGGGCGCAGTCCCACACAGATACGCATTATTTT. Translation: CASRAQSHTDTHYF. The chain links TRBV27 to TRBJ2-3; D gene uncertain. Germline V gene lookup returns CDR1 MNHEY and CDR2 SMNVEV (reference sequence). The CDR3 is 14 residues long.

CDR3 in amino acids: CASSTRQDFVGNTIYF. DNA for the CDR3: TGTGCCAGTAGTACCCGCCAGGACTTTGTTGGAAACACCATATATTTT. The chain has TRBV19 and TRBJ1-3, with D hard to call. The CDR3 is made up of 16 amino acids. V lost 4 bases and J 3 bases, leaving 16 bases between the germline ends. Germline V gene sequence: CDR1 LNHDA, CDR2 SQIVND (reference sequence).

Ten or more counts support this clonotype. CDR3 sequence: CASSLQAVEAFF. CDR3 nucleotide sequence: TGTGCCAGCAGCTTACAGGCAGTTGAAGCTTTCTTT. This rearrangement joins TRBV7-9 to TRBJ1-1; no reliable D call. Trimming pared 2 bases from V and 7 bases from J, leaving 8 bases between. The CDR3 covers 12 residues. Germline CDR1 and CDR2: SEHNR and FQNEAQ (reference sequence).

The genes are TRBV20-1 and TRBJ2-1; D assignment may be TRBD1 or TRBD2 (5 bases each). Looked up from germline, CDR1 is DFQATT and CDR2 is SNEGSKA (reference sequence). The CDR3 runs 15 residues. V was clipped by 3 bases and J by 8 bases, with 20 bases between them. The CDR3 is CSASVLAFLGDEQFF. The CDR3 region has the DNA TGCAGTGCTAGTGTTCTAGCTTTCTTGGGGGATGAGCAGTTCTTC.

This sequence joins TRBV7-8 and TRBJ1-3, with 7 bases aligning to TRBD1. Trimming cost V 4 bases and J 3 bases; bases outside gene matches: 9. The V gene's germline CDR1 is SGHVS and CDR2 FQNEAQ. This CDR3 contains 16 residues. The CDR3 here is CASSSFRDSFGNTIYF. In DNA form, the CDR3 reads TGTGCCAGCAGCTCTTTCCGGGACAGCTTTGGAAACACCATATATTTT.

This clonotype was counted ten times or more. DNA of the CDR3: TGTGCCAGCAGCTTAGAGGCAGGGGGCTTTAGTTTGGATACGCAGTATTTT. It codes for CASSLEAGGFSLDTQYF. The chain joins TRBV7-8 to TRBJ2-3; 8 bases map to TRBD1. Unmatched junction bases numbered 12, after V lost 1 base and J lost 6 bases. This CDR3 comprises 17 residues. Germline loops: CDR1 SGHVS, CDR2 FQNEAQ.